The 14 T cell receptor beta chains reported below all come from one sample, sequenced in a study of shared clonotypes between healthy human individuals. Measured with immunoSEQ multiplex PCR; TCRdb has only the in-frame clones, and not every one. The sample records about 1.5 million clones, roughly 95% being singletons. The sequenced sample consisted of naive CD4+ T cells sorted from blood. The subset here: CD45RA+ positively selected. The receptor source for this set is a man under 40 in good health.

V usage is TRBV7-9 and J usage is TRBJ1-1, with TRBD1 as a possible D gene (5 bases). Germline loops: CDR1 SEHNR, CDR2 FQNEAQ (reference sequence). This CDR3 has 17 amino acids. V dropped 5 bases and J dropped 0 bases, with 19 bases sitting between them. CDR3 bases: TGTGCCAGCAGCCCAGGCTTCGGGGGACCCATGAACACTGAAGCTTTCTTT. Amino acid sequence: CASSPGFGGPMNTEAFF.

The chain is built from TRBV28 and TRBJ2-7, with D unresolved. This CDR3 is 16 amino acids long. Trimming pared 4 bases from V and 2 bases from J, leaving 18 bases between. Looked up from germline, CDR1 is MDHEN and CDR2 is SYDVKM. The CDR3 region has the DNA TGTGCCAGCAGTTCCGCCACTCCGGGCAACACCTACGAGCAGTACTTC. Translated, it gives CASSSATPGNTYEQYF.

V usage is TRBV15 and J usage is TRBJ1-2, with unresolved D. The CDR3 extends over 13 amino acids. Germline V gene data show CDR1 as LNHNV and CDR2 as YYDKDF (reference sequence). Trimming left V 0 bases short and J 7 bases short, with 9 bases between. The CDR3 region has the DNA TGTGCCACCAGCAGAGATCGGGAGGGTGGCTACACCTTC. Its translation is CATSRDREGGYTF. The variable domain in full, with the rest retrieved from reference TRBV15 and TRBJ1-2, is DAMVIQNPRYQVTQFGKPVTLSCSQTLNHNVMYWYQQKSSQAPKLLFHYYDKDFNNEADTPDNFQSRRPNTSFCFLDIRSPGLGDTAMYLCATSRDREGGYTFGSGTRLTVV.

This clone was found once. The chain's CDR3 is CASSTGSLQETQYF. DNA of the CDR3: TGTGCCAGCAGCACAGGTAGCCTTCAAGAGACCCAGTACTTC. The rearrangement links TRBV7-6 to TRBJ2-5, with TRBD1 as a possible D gene (5 bases). The CDR3 is made up of 14 amino acids. The V gene lost 5 bases and the J gene lost 2 bases, with 12 bases spanning the gap. Germline V CDR1 and CDR2: SGHVS, FNYEAQ.

The chain couples TRBV6-1 to TRBJ1-1; D remains unclear. Germline lookup yields CDR1 MNHNS and CDR2 SASEGT. The CDR3 length is 15 residues. V was cut by 6 bases and J by 1 base, with 15 bases left in between. In DNA, the CDR3 is TGTGCCAGCAGACTATATGCGTCCCAGAACACTGAAGCTTTCTTT. Its translation: CASRLYASQNTEAFF.

The rearrangement joins TRBV2 to TRBJ2-7, with D perhaps matching TRBD2 (6 bases). V lost 7 bases and J lost 4, with 11 bases in between. The CDR3 consists of 12 residues. Looked up from germline, CDR1 is SNHLY and CDR2 is FYNNEI. The CDR3 coding sequence is TGTGCCAGCAAAAGGGCGGGGTACGAGCAGTACTTC. It encodes CASKRAGYEQYF.

CDR3 protein: CASGFGKPNNEQFF. The CDR3 DNA sequence: TGCGCCAGCGGTTTCGGGAAACCTAACAATGAGCAGTTCTTC. The rearrangement joins TRBV10-1 to TRBJ2-1; D is perhaps TRBD2 (5 bases). V lost 8 bases and J 5 bases, leaving 16 bases between the germline ends. Germline CDR1 is WNHNN and CDR2 is SYGVQD (reference sequence). The CDR3 sequence is 14 residues long.

The chain is built from TRBV6-6 and TRBJ2-7, with D possibly matching TRBD2 (6 bases). Germline CDR1 reads MNHNY; CDR2 reads SVGAGI (reference sequence). Trimming took off 3 bases at V and 6 bases at J, with 18 bases between the two ends. This CDR3 spans 15 amino acids. The CDR3 nucleotides are TGTGCCAGCAGTTATACTAGCAGTCTTCTCGCCGAGCAGTACTTC. Protein product: CASSYTSSLLAEQYF.

This clone was seen once. This chain links TRBV9 with TRBJ2-5; no reliable D call. CDR1 and CDR2 from the germline V gene are SGDLS and YYNGEE. V lost 0 bases, J lost 1 base, and 7 bases lay in between. This CDR3 comprises 14 residues. This CDR3 reads CASSVGGFQETQYF. CDR3 in DNA: TGTGCCAGCAGCGTAGGTGGCTTCCAAGAGACCCAGTACTTC.

The chain is built from TRBV2 and TRBJ2-4; TRBD1 agrees at 7 bases. V was clipped by 5 bases and J by 1 base; unmatched bases: 8. The CDR3 runs to 16 residues. The germline gives CDR1 SNHLY, CDR2 FYNNEI. The chain's CDR3 is CASSWGRGSAKNIQYF. The DNA for the CDR3 is TGTGCCAGCAGTTGGGGCAGGGGGTCGGCCAAAAACATTCAGTACTTC. The full variable domain, in which reference TRBV2 and TRBJ2-4 provide the parts outside the CDR3, is EPEVTQTPSHQVTQMGQEVILRCVPISNHLYFYWYRQILGQKVEFLVSFYNNEISEKSEIFDDQFSVERPDGSNFTLKIRSTKLEDSAMYFCASSWGRGSAKNIQYFGAGTRLSVL.

CDR3 loop: CASSSAGGRYNEQFF. The CDR3 DNA follows: TGCGCCAGCAGCTCGGCGGGGGGACGCTACAATGAGCAGTTCTTC. The chain links TRBV5-1 to TRBJ2-1; 8 bases map to TRBD2. Germline lookup yields CDR1 SGHRS and CDR2 YFSETQ. J was trimmed by 3 bases and V by 3 bases; bases with no gene match: 5. CDR3 length: 15 amino acids.

This clone was counted a single time. The chain recombines TRBV6-5 with TRBJ2-2; weak D call: TRBD1 (6 bases). The CDR3 consists of 13 residues. Trimming cost V 5 bases and J 6 bases, with 10 bases left between them. The germline V gene has CDR1 MNHEY and CDR2 SVGAGI. DNA of the CDR3: TGTGCCAGCAGTCGTACAGGGTCCGGGGAGCTGTTTTTT. Translated: CASSRTGSGELFF.

Concerning this clone itself: Other DNA sequences of this sample code for an identical CDR3. The CDR3 spells CASSLTGPDTQYF. DNA of the CDR3: TGCGCCAGCAGCCTGACAGGGCCAGATACGCAGTATTTT. The chain joins TRBV5-1 to TRBJ2-3; 7 bases match TRBD1. This CDR3 spans 13 amino acids. V was pared by 4 bases and J by 4 bases, with 3 bases of the junction left unmatched. Per germline, CDR1 SGHRS and CDR2 YFSETQ. The complete variable domain, with remaining parts taken from reference TRBV5-1 and TRBJ2-3, reads KAGVTQTPRYLIKTRGQQVTLSCSPISGHRSVSWYQQTPGQGLQFLFEYFSETQRNKGNFPGRFSGRQFSNSRSEMNVSTLELGDSALYLCASSLTGPDTQYFGPGTRLTVL.

This rearrangement joins TRBV4-1 to TRBJ2-5; 7 nucleotides match TRBD2. The CDR3 sequence is 15 residues long. Per germline, CDR1 MGHRA and CDR2 YSYEKL. The ends lost 2 bases at V and 2 bases at J; junction bases unmatched: 5. The DNA for the CDR3 is TGCGCCAGCAGCCAACTAGAGCGGGAACAAGAGACCCAGTACTTC. It codes for CASSQLEREQETQYF.